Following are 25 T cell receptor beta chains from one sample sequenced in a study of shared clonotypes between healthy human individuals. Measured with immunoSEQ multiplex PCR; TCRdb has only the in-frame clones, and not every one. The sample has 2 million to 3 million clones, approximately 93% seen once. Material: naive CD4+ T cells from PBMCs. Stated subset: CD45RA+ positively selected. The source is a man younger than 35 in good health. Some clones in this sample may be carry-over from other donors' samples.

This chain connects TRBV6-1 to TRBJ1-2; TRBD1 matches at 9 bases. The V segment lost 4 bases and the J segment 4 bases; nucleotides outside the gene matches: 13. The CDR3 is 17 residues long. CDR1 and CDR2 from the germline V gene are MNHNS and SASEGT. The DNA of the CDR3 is TGTGCCAGCAGTGTACGGCCCGGGACAGGGAGGTCCTATGGCTACACCTTC. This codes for CASSVRPGTGRSYGYTF.

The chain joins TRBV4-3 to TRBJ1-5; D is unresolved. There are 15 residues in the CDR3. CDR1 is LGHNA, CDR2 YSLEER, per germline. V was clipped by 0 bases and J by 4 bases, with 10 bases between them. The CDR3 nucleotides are TGCGCCAGCAGCCAAGATGCCCGGATAAATCAGCCCCAGCATTTT. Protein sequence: CASSQDARINQPQHF.

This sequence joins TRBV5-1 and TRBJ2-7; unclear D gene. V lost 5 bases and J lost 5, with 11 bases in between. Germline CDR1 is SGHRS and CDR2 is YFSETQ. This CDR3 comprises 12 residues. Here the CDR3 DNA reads TGCGCCAGCAGATATGGACGAGACGAGCAGTACTTC. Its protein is CASRYGRDEQYF. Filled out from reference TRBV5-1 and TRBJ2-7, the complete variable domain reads KAGVTQTPRYLIKTRGQQVTLSCSPISGHRSVSWYQQTPGQGLQFLFEYFSETQRNKGNFPGRFSGRQFSNSRSEMNVSTLELGDSALYLCASRYGRDEQYFGPGTRLTVT.

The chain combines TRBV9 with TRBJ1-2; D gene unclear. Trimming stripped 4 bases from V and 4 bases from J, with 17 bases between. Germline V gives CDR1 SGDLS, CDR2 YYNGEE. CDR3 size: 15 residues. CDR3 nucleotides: TGTGCCAGCAGCCCGCGACACGATTTCTCCTATGGCTACACCTTC. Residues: CASSPRHDFSYGYTF. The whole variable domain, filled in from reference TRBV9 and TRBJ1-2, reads DSGVTQTPKHLITATGQRVTLRCSPRSGDLSVYWYQQSLDQGLQFLIQYYNGEERAKGNILERFSAQQFPDLHSELNLSSLELGDSALYFCASSPRHDFSYGYTFGSGTRLTVV.

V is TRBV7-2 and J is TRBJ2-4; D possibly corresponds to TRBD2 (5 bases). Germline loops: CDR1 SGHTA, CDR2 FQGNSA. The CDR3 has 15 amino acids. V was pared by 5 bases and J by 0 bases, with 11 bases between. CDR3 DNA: TGTGCCAGCAGCCGGGGTGACGTAGCCAAAAACATTCAGTACTTC. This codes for CASSRGDVAKNIQYF.

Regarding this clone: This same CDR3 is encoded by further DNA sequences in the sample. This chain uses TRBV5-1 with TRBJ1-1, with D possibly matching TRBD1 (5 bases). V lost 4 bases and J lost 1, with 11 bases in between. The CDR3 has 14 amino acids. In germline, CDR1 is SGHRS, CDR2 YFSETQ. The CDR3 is CASSPQGRNTEAFF. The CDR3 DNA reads TGCGCCAGCAGCCCCCAGGGAAGGAACACTGAAGCTTTCTTT.

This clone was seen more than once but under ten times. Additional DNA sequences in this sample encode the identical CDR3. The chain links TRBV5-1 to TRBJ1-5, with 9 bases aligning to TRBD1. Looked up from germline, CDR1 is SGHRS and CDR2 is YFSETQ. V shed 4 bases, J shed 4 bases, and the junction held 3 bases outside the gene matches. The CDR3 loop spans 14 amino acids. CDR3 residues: CASSPGQGNQPQHF. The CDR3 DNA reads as TGCGCCAGCAGCCCCGGACAGGGGAATCAGCCCCAGCATTTT.

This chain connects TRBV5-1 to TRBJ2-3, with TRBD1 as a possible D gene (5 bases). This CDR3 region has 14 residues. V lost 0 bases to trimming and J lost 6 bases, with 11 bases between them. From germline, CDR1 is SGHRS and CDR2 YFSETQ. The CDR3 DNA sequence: TGCGCCAGCAGCTTGGCCCAGGGTTTCGATACGCAGTATTTT. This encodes CASSLAQGFDTQYF.

The CDR3 nucleotides are TGTGCCAGCAGTGTAAGTGGACATTTGAACACTGAAGCTTTCTTT. Translating gives CASSVSGHLNTEAFF. The gene calls are TRBV2 and TRBJ1-1, with D possibly matching TRBD1 (5 bases). The germline gives CDR1 SNHLY, CDR2 FYNNEI. Trimming stripped 4 bases from V and 0 bases from J, with 12 bases between. This CDR3 has 15 amino acids.

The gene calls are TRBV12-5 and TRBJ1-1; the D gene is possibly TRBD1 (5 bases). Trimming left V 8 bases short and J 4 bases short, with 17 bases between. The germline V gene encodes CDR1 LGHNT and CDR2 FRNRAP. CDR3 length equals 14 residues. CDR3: CASHLGVSGTEAFF. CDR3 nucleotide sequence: TGTGCTAGTCATCTAGGGGTATCGGGCACTGAAGCTTTCTTT. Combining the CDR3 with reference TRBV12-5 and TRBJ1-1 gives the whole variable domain DARVTQTPRHKVTEMGQEVTMRCQPILGHNTVFWYRQTMMQGLELLAYFRNRAPLDDSGMPKDRFSAEMPDATLATLKIQPSEPRDSAVYFCASHLGVSGTEAFFGQGTRLTVV.

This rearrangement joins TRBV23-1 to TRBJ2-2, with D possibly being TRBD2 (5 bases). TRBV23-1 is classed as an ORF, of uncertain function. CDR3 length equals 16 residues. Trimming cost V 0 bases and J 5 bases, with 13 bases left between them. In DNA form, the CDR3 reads TGCGCCAGCAGTCAATCTACGGAGGCGTGGACCGGGGAGCTGTTTTTT. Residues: CASSQSTEAWTGELFF.

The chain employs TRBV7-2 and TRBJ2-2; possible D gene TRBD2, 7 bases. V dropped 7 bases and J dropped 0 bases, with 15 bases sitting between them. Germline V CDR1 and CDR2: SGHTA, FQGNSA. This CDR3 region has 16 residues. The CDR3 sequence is CASKGGGAANTGELFF. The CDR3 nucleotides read TGTGCCAGCAAAGGGGGGGGAGCGGCGAACACCGGGGAGCTGTTTTTT.

This chain's CDR3 is CASSLPEREGSSYEQYF. CDR3 coding DNA: TGTGCCAGCAGTTTACCGGAGCGGGAGGGTTCTTCCTACGAGCAGTACTTC. The V gene is TRBV28, the J gene TRBJ2-7, with TRBD2 matching 10 bases. The CDR3 has 17 residues. V lost 2 bases and J lost 1; bases outside the gene matches: 8. From germline, CDR1 is MDHEN and CDR2 SYDVKM.

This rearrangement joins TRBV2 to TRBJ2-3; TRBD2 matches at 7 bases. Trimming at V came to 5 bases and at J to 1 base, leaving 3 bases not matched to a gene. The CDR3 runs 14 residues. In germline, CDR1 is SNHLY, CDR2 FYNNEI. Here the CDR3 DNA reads TGTGCCAGCAGTCTAGCGGATCGCACAGATACGCAGTATTTT. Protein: CASSLADRTDTQYF.

The DNA of the CDR3 is TGTGCCATCAGTGAGTCGATGGGGGCCCTATCTATCTACAATGAGCAGTTCTTC. It codes for CAISESMGALSIYNEQFF. This chain uses TRBV10-3 with TRBJ2-1; D perhaps matches TRBD1 (6 bases). The CDR3 extends over 18 amino acids. V lost 0 bases to trimming and J lost 3 bases, with 18 bases between them. Per germline, CDR1 ENHRY and CDR2 SYGVKD.

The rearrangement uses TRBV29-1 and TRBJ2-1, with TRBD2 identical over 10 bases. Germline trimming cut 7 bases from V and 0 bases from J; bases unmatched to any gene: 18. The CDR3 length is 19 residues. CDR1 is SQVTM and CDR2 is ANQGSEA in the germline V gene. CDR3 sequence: CSGLRGYVSGRASYNEQFF. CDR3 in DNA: TGCAGCGGACTGAGGGGATATGTAAGCGGGAGGGCCTCCTACAATGAGCAGTTCTTC.

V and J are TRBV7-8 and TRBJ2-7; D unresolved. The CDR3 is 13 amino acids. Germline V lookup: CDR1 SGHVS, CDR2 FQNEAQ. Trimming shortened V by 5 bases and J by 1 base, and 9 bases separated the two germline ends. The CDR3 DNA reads TGTGCCAGCAGCGGTGACTTTTCCTACGAGCAGTACTTC. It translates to CASSGDFSYEQYF.

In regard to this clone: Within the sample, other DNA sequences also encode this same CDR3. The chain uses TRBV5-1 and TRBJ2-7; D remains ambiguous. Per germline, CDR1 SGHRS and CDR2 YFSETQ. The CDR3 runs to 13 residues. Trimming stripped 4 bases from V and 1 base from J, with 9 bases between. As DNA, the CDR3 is TGCGCCAGCAGCCGGACGGATTCCTACGAGCAGTACTTC. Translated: CASSRTDSYEQYF. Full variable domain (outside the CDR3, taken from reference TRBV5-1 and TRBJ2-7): KAGVTQTPRYLIKTRGQQVTLSCSPISGHRSVSWYQQTPGQGLQFLFEYFSETQRNKGNFPGRFSGRQFSNSRSEMNVSTLELGDSALYLCASSRTDSYEQYFGPGTRLTVT.

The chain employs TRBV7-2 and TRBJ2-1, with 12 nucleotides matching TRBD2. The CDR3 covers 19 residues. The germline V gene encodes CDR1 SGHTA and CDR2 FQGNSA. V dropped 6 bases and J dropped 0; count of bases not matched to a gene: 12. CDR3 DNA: TGTGCCAGCAGTTTTAGGACTAGCGGGACAGTCAGCTCCTACAATGAGCAGTTCTTC. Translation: CASSFRTSGTVSSYNEQFF.

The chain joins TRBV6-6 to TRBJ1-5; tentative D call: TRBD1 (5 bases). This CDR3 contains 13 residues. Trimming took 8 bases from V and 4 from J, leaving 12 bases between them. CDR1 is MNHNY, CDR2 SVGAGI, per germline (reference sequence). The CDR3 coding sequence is TGTGCCAGCGCAGGGAAGACAAATCAGCCCCAGCATTTT. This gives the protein CASAGKTNQPQHF.

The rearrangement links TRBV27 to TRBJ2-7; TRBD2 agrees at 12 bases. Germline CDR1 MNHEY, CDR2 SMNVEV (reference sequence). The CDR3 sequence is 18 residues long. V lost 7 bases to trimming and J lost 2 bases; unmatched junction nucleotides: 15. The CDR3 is CASKRLAGVSGGAYEQYF. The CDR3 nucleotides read TGTGCCAGCAAGAGACTAGCGGGAGTGAGTGGGGGGGCCTACGAGCAGTACTTC.

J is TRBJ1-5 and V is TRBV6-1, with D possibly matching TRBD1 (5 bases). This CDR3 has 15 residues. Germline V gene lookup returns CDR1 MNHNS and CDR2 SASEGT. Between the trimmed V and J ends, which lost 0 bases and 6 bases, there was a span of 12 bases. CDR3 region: CASSEARARGQPQHF. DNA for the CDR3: TGTGCCAGCAGTGAAGCCCGGGCGAGGGGTCAGCCCCAGCATTTT.

The CDR3: CASSLGPAGGGLNTEAFF. CDR3 sequence (DNA): TGCGCCAGCAGCTTGGGACCTGCGGGGGGCGGGCTGAACACTGAAGCTTTCTTT. The genes are TRBV5-1 and TRBJ1-1; TRBD1 is a possible D gene (6 bases). The CDR3 runs to 18 residues. The germline gives CDR1 SGHRS, CDR2 YFSETQ. The V and J ends lost 0 bases and 0 bases respectively, with 18 bases between them. The full variable domain, with the rest looked up from reference TRBV5-1 and TRBJ1-1, is KAGVTQTPRYLIKTRGQQVTLSCSPISGHRSVSWYQQTPGQGLQFLFEYFSETQRNKGNFPGRFSGRQFSNSRSEMNVSTLELGDSALYLCASSLGPAGGGLNTEAFFGQGTRLTVV.

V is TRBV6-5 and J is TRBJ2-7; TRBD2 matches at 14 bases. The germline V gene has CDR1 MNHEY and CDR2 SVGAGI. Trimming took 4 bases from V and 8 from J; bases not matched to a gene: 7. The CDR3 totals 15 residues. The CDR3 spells CASSSIGTSGSKQYF. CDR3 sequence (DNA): TGTGCCAGCAGTTCCATCGGGACTAGCGGGAGTAAGCAGTACTTC.

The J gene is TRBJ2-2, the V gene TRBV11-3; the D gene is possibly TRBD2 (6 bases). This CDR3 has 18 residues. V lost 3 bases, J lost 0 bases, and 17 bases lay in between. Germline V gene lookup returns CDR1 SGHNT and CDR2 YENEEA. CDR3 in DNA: TGTGCCAGCAGCTTTCAACCCTCTAGCGAATCGAACACCGGGGAGCTGTTTTTT. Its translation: CASSFQPSSESNTGELFF.